These 12 T cell receptor beta chains originate from one sample sequenced in a study of OX40 agonist ivuxolimab in advanced cancers. Generated by immunoSEQ multiplex PCR, the TCRdb table keeps only in-frame clones and is missing some. This sample yields tens of thousands of clones, of which around 88% are seen a single time; 25% to 40% belongs to the top ten. The sample here was CD4+ or CD8+ T cells sorted from blood, taken in a trial of the OX40 agonist ivuxolimab. All receptors come from an adult with an advanced solid tumor such as melanoma, head and neck, liver or kidney cancer.

The chain combines TRBV25-1 with TRBJ1-1, with D perhaps matching TRBD1 (6 bases). With 6 bases removed from V and 6 bases from J, the gap between germline ends came to 20 bases. This CDR3 is 15 amino acids long. The V gene's germline CDR1 is MGHDK and CDR2 SYGVNS. This CDR3 is CASRDGGSRNSEAFF. CDR3 coding DNA: TGTGCCAGCAGGGACGGGGGCAGCAGAAATTCTGAAGCTTTCTTT.

The chain employs TRBV27 and TRBJ1-2; 12 nucleotides match TRBD1. Germline assignment: CDR1 MNHEY and CDR2 SMNVEV (reference sequence). Trimming removed 4 bases from V and 6 bases from J; junction bases left unmatched: 12. The CDR3 runs 17 residues. CDR3 sequence: CASSSGTGGASYDGYTF. The CDR3 region has the DNA TGTGCCAGCAGTTCCGGGACAGGGGGCGCGTCGTACGATGGCTACACCTTC.

The chain links TRBV10-1 to TRBJ1-4; D is undetermined. The CDR3 contains 16 residues. Germline V gene sequence: CDR1 WNHNN, CDR2 SYGVQD (reference sequence). Trimming pared 3 bases from V and 2 bases from J, leaving 13 bases between. The CDR3 bases are TGCGCCAGCAGTGATTATCCCGTAGAGACTAATGAAAAACTGTTTTTT. It translates to CASSDYPVETNEKLFF.

V gene TRBV7-9 combines with J gene TRBJ2-1; 7 nucleotides line up with TRBD2. Germline trimming cut 5 bases from V and 1 base from J; bases unmatched to any gene: 14. This CDR3 is built from 18 residues. The germline CDR1 and CDR2 sequences are SEHNR and FQNEAQ (reference sequence). The CDR3 DNA sequence: TGTGCCAGCAGCCTTATCAAATTAGCGGGTTGGTCCTACAATGAGCAGTTCTTC. Amino acids: CASSLIKLAGWSYNEQFF.

The J gene is TRBJ2-3, the V gene TRBV11-2; the match to TRBD2 covers 9 bases. Germline values: CDR1 SGHAT, CDR2 FQNNGV. The CDR3 has 18 amino acids. V dropped 5 bases and J dropped 4; count of bases not matched to a gene: 16. The CDR3 DNA reads TGTGCCAGCAGCCCACCCGGACCGCCAGCGGGAGGATCAGATACGCAGTATTTT. Amino acids: CASSPPGPPAGGSDTQYF.

This clone was observed a few times. This chain links TRBV21-1 with TRBJ1-1; no DNA check was done on the table's D call, TRBD1. TRBV21-1 is noted as a pseudogene. This CDR3 is 12 amino acids long. CDR3 sequence: CASSLGQGTAFF. In DNA, the CDR3 is TGTGCCAGCAGCCTGGGACAGGGTACGGCTTTCTTT.

A few counts support this clone. The chain combines TRBV9 with TRBJ2-2; D ambiguous. This CDR3 comprises 14 residues. V was clipped by 0 bases and J by 6 bases, with 9 bases between them. Germline CDR1 and CDR2: SGDLS and YYNGEE. CDR3 amino acids: CASSVDWVSGELFF. CDR3 coding DNA: TGTGCCAGCAGCGTAGACTGGGTATCCGGGGAGCTGTTTTTT.

V is TRBV19 and J is TRBJ2-5; D perhaps matches TRBD2 (9 bases). From germline, CDR1 is LNHDA and CDR2 SQIVND (reference sequence). This CDR3 comprises 17 residues. V gave up 2 bases and J gave up 5 bases, with 21 bases separating them. The DNA of the CDR3 is TGTGCCAGTAGTATACAGGGGGCTAGCGGGGAGTTGGAGACCCAGTACTTC. Translating gives CASSIQGASGELETQYF.

The chain has TRBV6-5 and TRBJ2-1, with D perhaps TRBD2 (5 bases). Trimming left V 2 bases short and J 10 bases short, with 12 bases between. The CDR3 covers 13 residues. Germline CDR1 is MNHEY and CDR2 is SVGAGI. For the CDR3, the DNA is TGTGCCAGCAGTTACGTGGGCGAGGGCGAGCAGTTCTTC. Encoded protein: CASSYVGEGEQFF.

V is TRBV7-9 and J is TRBJ2-6, with no clear D. This CDR3 spans 15 amino acids. Germline CDR1 reads SEHNR; CDR2 reads FQNEAQ (reference sequence). V was pared by 2 bases and J by 2 bases, with 7 bases between. CDR3 nucleotides: TGTGCCAGCAGCTTACCGTTGCCTGGGGCCAACGTCCTGACTTTC. It translates to CASSLPLPGANVLTF.

The CDR3 bases are TGTGCCAGTACCAGACCCGTGGGGGAAGAGCAGTACTTC. Translating it yields CASTRPVGEEQYF. The rearrangement links TRBV6-1 to TRBJ2-7, with D perhaps assigned TRBD1 or TRBD2 (5 bases each). Germline V gene data show CDR1 as MNHNS and CDR2 as SASEGT. The CDR3 contains 13 residues. V lost 9 bases, J lost 7 bases, and 19 bases lay in between.

This clone was observed once. V gene TRBV15 combines with J gene TRBJ2-1, with TRBD1 matching 9 bases. Germline V lookup: CDR1 LNHNV, CDR2 YYDKDF (reference sequence). This CDR3 has 14 amino acids. After removal of 4 bases from V and 8 bases from J, the junction contained 6 bases not matched to a gene. The CDR3 coding sequence is TGTGCCACCAGCACCCGGGACAGGGCTGATGAGCAGTTCTTC. It specifies CATSTRDRADEQFF.